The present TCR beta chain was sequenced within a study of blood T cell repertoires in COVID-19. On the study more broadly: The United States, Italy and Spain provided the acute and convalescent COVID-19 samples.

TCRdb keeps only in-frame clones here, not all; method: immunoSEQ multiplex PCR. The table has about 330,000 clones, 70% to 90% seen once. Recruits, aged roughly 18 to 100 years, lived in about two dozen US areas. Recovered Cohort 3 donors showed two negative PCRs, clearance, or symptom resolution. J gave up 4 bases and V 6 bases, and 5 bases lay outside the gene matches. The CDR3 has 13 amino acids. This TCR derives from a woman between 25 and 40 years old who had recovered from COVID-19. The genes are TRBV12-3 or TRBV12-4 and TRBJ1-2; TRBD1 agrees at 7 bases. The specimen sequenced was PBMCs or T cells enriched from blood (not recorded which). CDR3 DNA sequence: TGTGCCAGCAGCCTCAGGGGGACCTATGGCTACACCTTC. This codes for CASSLRGTYGYTF.